In this sample, the clone carrying this TCR beta chain turned up once. This record belongs to a study of blood T cells in healthy people across ages. The germline V gene has CDR1 MNHEY and CDR2 SVGEGT. Trimming removed 4 bases at V and 4 bases at J, with 19 bases between. This CDR3 is built from 16 residues. The donors, healthy Caucasians from Russia, were aged about 6 to 90. Isolation yielded PBMCs, at least 6.5 million per sample, in every case. It was with a sample-barcoded 5' primer and a J-beta primer mix that a second PCR of roughly 7 to 12 cycles was run. A template-switch adaptor that had 12 random nucleotides put a tag on each cDNA molecule. TCRdb analysed the 5' RACE reads with MiXCR anew, one entry per CDR3 protein. The sample contains roughly 2 million distinct CDR3 sequences, approximately 50% of which appear only once.

The V call is TRBV6-2 or TRBV6-3, the J call TRBJ1-2; D is perhaps TRBD1 (6 bases). This TCR was sampled from a woman aged 40 to 49 in good health. The sample consisted of blood. CDR3 in DNA: TGTGCCAGCAGTTCTACCAGGGGAACCAGCTCCTATGGCTACACCTTC. Its protein is CASSSTRGTSSYGYTF.